The clone carrying this TCR beta chain was found once. The entry originates in a study of T cell changes during pregnancy in multiple sclerosis. The data were produced by immunoSEQ multiplex PCR, yet TCRdb's version contains in-frame clones alone and is incomplete. The table has some 80,000 clones, about 94% seen once. Germline V gene data show CDR1 as SEHNR and CDR2 as FQNEAQ (reference sequence). Trimming cost V 0 bases and J 3 bases; bases outside gene matches: 4. The CDR3 extends over 16 amino acids. V and J are TRBV7-9 and TRBJ2-7; TRBD1 matches at 11 bases. This TCR was recovered from a female donor with multiple sclerosis, enrolled in a pregnancy study. The source material was CD4+ T cells from peripheral blood mononuclear cells, sampled after pregnancy. The CDR3 bases are TGTGCCAGCAGCTTAGCTCTTGGGACAGGGGGCTACGAGCAGTACTTC. Amino acid sequence: CASSLALGTGGYEQYF.